These 9 T cell receptor beta chains came from one sample sequenced in a study of human T cells and chemical hapten exposure. MiXCR, run by TCRdb on the RACE reads, gives a single entry per CDR3 protein. Of 370,000 or so distinct CDR3 sequences listed, about 4.8% are singletons. Time point in this sample: patch test 1, 2 weeks after DPC sensitization. Treatment meaning: therapeutic diphenylcyclopropenone sensitization with weekly scalp DPC. This specimen consisted of whole blood, obtained in connection with sensitization to the hapten diphenylcyclopropenone (DPC). The receptor set was obtained from a woman between 45 and 65 years old with alopecia areata. Some clones in this sample may be carry-over from other donors' samples.

In this sample, this clonotype turned up many times. This chain uses TRBV28 with TRBJ1-1; D is possibly TRBD1 (5 bases). This CDR3 spans 14 amino acids. V was clipped by 6 bases and J by 3 bases, with 14 bases between them. Germline CDR1 and CDR2: MDHEN and SYDVKM. The CDR3 protein is CASRAGHFYTEAFF. The CDR3, as DNA: TGTGCCAGCAGGGCTGGACATTTTTACACTGAAGCTTTCTTT.

J is TRBJ2-1 and V is TRBV7-2; 12 nucleotides match TRBD2. Germline assignment: CDR1 SGHTA and CDR2 FQGNSA. The CDR3 has 13 residues. Trimming at V came to 5 bases and at J to 12 bases, leaving 5 bases not matched to a gene. As DNA, the CDR3 is TGTGCCAGCAGCCCTACTAGCGGGAGGCCGCAGTTCTTC. This encodes CASSPTSGRPQFF.

This clonotype showed up many times. In DNA, the CDR3 is TGCAGTGCTTGGACTCCTCAAGAGACCCAGTACTTC. This translates into CSAWTPQETQYF. The chain employs TRBV20-1 and TRBJ2-5; perhaps TRBD2 as D (5 bases). V was shortened by 5 bases and J by 2 bases, with 9 bases between the two germline ends. The CDR3 is 12 residues long. In germline, CDR1 is DFQATT, CDR2 SNEGSKA (reference sequence).

This clonotype has more than one count but fewer than ten. This chain joins TRBV9 and TRBJ2-1; 13 bases line up with TRBD2. Germline values: CDR1 SGDLS, CDR2 YYNGEE. This CDR3 has 15 amino acids. Trimming removed 4 bases from V and 6 bases from J; junction bases left unmatched: 4. The CDR3 sequence is CASSPGLAGPNEQFF. CDR3 DNA: TGTGCCAGCAGCCCGGGACTAGCGGGACCCAATGAGCAGTTCTTC.

This clonotype was recorded at least ten times. The V gene is TRBV27, the J gene TRBJ1-4; tentative D call: TRBD1 (6 bases). With 5 bases removed from V and 10 bases from J, the gap between germline ends came to 11 bases. CDR1 MNHEY and CDR2 SMNVEV come from the germline V gene (reference sequence). This CDR3 has 12 amino acids. The CDR3 DNA sequence: TGTGCCAGCAGTCCAGGGACAAGAAAACTGTTTTTT. Translated: CASSPGTRKLFF.

This clonotype was counted only a few times. J is TRBJ2-1 and V is TRBV10-3; 12 bases line up with TRBD1. The CDR3 runs 14 residues. Germline values: CDR1 ENHRY, CDR2 SYGVKD. V trimming: 7 bases; J trimming: 6 bases; junction bases outside the gene matches: 4. The CDR3 is CAIKPGQGANEQFF. The CDR3 DNA reads TGTGCCATCAAGCCGGGACAGGGGGCCAATGAGCAGTTCTTC.

This clonotype was seen a handful of times. The chain has TRBV5-6 and TRBJ1-1; TRBD1 matches 7 bases. The germline V gene encodes CDR1 SGHDT and CDR2 YYEEEE. Germline trimming cut 3 bases from V and 5 bases from J; bases unmatched to any gene: 4. The length of the CDR3 is 13 residues. CDR3 in DNA: TGTGCCAGCAGCTCTAGGACAGGAACTGAAGCTTTCTTT. Protein: CASSSRTGTEAFF.

This chain joins TRBV12-3 or TRBV12-4 and TRBJ1-4, with D possibly matching TRBD1 (5 bases). The CDR3 totals 15 residues. The V end lost 6 bases, the J end lost 8 bases, and 19 bases lay between the germline ends. This CDR3 reads CASSPGGAGGEKLFF. CDR3 in DNA: TGTGCCAGCAGCCCCGGCGGGGCAGGCGGGGAAAAACTGTTTTTT.

At least ten counts were recorded for this clonotype. V usage is TRBV19 and J usage is TRBJ2-3; D unclear. Trimming removed 4 bases from V and 9 bases from J, with 11 bases in between. CDR1 LNHDA and CDR2 SQIVND come from the germline V gene (reference sequence). The CDR3 spans 12 residues. As DNA, the CDR3 is TGTGCCAGTAGTACCCGGTCACTCACGCAGTATTTT. It specifies CASSTRSLTQYF.